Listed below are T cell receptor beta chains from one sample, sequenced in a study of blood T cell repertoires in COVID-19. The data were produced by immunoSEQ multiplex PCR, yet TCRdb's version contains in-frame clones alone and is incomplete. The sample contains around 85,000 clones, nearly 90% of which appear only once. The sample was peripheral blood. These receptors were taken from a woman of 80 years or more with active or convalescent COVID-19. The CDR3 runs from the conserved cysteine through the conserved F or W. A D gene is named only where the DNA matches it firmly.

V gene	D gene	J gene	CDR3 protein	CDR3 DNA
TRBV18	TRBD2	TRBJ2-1	CASSPLAGRNNEQFF	TGTGCCAGCTCACCCCTAGCGGGGAGGAACAATGAGCAGTTCTTC
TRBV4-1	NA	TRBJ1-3	CASSQLSGTGNTIYF	TGCGCCAGCAGCCAATTGTCGGGAACTGGAAACACCATATATTTT
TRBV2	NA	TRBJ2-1	CASRPGTTSTFF	TGTGCCAGCAGGCCCGGGACAACGAGCACGTTCTTC
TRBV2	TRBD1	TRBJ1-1	CASGGRGAPEAFF	TGTGCCAGCGGGGGCAGGGGGGCCCCTGAAGCTTTCTTT
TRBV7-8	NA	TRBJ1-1	CASSLSKKGIYTEAFF	TGTGCCAGCAGCTTAAGTAAAAAGGGGATCTACACTGAAGCTTTCTTT
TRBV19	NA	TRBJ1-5	CASSIGRNQPQHF	TGTGCCAGTAGTATTGGTAGAAATCAGCCCCAGCATTTT
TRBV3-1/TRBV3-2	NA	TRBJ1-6	CASTLSLVSPLHF	TGTGCCAGCACTCTAAGCCTAGTTTCACCCCTCCACTTT
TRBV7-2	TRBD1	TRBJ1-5	CASSLVGQVNQPQHF	TGTGCCAGCAGCTTAGTGGGACAGGTCAATCAGCCCCAGCATTTT
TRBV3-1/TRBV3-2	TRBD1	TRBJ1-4	CASNPGGREKLFF	TGTGCCAGCAACCCAGGGGGCCGGGAAAAACTGTTTTTT
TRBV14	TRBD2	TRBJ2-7	CASSQDAGGLIHEQYF	TGTGCCAGCAGCCAAGATGCGGGGGGCTTAATCCACGAGCAGTACTTC
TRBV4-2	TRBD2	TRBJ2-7	CASSKGLAGINTYEQYF	TGTGCCAGCAGTAAGGGACTAGCGGGAATCAATACCTACGAGCAGTACTTC
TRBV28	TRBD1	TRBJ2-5	CASSSKNNRGLETQYF	TGTGCCAGCAGTTCAAAAAACAACAGGGGGCTGGAGACCCAGTACTTC
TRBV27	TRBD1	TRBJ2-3	CASSSPPGTGFFGTDTQYF	TGTGCCAGCAGTTCCCCCCCCGGGACAGGGTTCTTTGGCACAGATACGCAGTATTTT
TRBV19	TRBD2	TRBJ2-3	CAVRSGRAGDTQYF	TGTGCCGTCCGAAGCGGGAGGGCTGGAGATACGCAGTATTTT